This record covers a single T cell receptor (beta chain). This record belongs to a study of memory CD4+ T cells and cytomegalovirus serostatus. The method was immunoSEQ multiplex PCR; TCRdb's version includes in-frame clones alone and lacks a portion of them. The data show about 82,000 clones, with 65% to 85% seen just once and roughly 0.8% held by the top ten. Single viable CD3+CD4+CD8-CD45RO+ cells were sorted as the memory CD4+ T cells. Sample: memory CD4+ T cells from blood. This receptor was taken from an adult in good health and CMV-seronegative.

The chain's CDR3 is CASSADAPNYGYTF. CDR3 nucleotides: TGTGCCAGCAGCGCGGACGCCCCTAACTATGGCTACACCTTC. The gene calls are TRBV21-1 and TRBJ1-2. TRBV21-1 is designated a pseudogene. CDR3 length: 14 residues.